These T cell receptor beta chains were read from a single sample in a study of blood T cell repertoires in COVID-19. Sequenced by immunoSEQ multiplex PCR; TCRdb stores in-frame clones only, minus some. Of about 390,000 clones in the sample, approximately 90% are singletons; the top ten hold roughly 10%. The sample was PBMCs or T cells enriched from blood (not recorded which). These receptors came from a woman in her fifties or sixties who had recovered from COVID-19. The CDR3 runs from the conserved cysteine through the conserved F or W. The order of the fields is V gene, J gene, clone size, CDR3 protein. The size field is filled for only some rows; it gives once, few, many or a size class.

TRBV2	TRBJ2-1	-	CASSEDSEQFF
TRBV2	TRBJ2-7	-	CASRNLDRGHGEQYF
TRBV19	TRBJ1-2	-	CASSILQVLNYGYTF
TRBV30	TRBJ1-1	-	CAWSVPYMNTEAFF
TRBV7-8	TRBJ1-2	-	CASSQTGTGGSGYTF
TRBV10-3	TRBJ1-2	-	CAISDLGAGSYTF
TRBV7-9	TRBJ2-7	-	CASSSDTGEQYF
TRBV6-5	TRBJ1-2	-	CASSPRARYGYTF
TRBV5-1	TRBJ2-3	-	CASSSTSTDTQYF
TRBV3-1/TRBV3-2	TRBJ2-3	-	CASSQSGGADTQYF
TRBV28	TRBJ2-5	-	CASSSGTGGMGETQYF
TRBV5-1	TRBJ1-2	-	CASSQTTDSYYGYTF
TRBV4-1	TRBJ1-1	-	CASSQDNGYEAFF
TRBV12-3/TRBV12-4	TRBJ2-7	-	CASSFVTYEQYF
TRBV5-4	TRBJ1-2	-	CASSLPQGLKDGYTF
TRBV7-9	TRBJ2-1	-	CASSDNRGAGGSYNEQFF
TRBV7-2	TRBJ1-3	-	CASSLSGGAYSGNTIYF
TRBV27	TRBJ2-7	-	CASIRGYEQYF
TRBV29-1	TRBJ2-1	-	CSVGVSRSSYNEQFF
TRBV18	TRBJ1-1	-	CASSPQFQGLTNTEAFF
TRBV5-1	TRBJ1-3	few	CASSRTPPGQLSGNTIYF
TRBV3-1/TRBV3-2	TRBJ2-5	-	CASSQEDSGVEGETQYF
TRBV30	TRBJ1-3	-	CAWSKNTIYF
TRBV13	TRBJ1-4	-	CASSLRVGGPNEKLFF
TRBV7-2	TRBJ1-3	once	CASSLSQPSSGNTIYF
TRBV11-2	TRBJ1-2	-	CASSLDSTGRVYGYTF
TRBV27	TRBJ2-7	-	CASSLSAGPSYEQYF
TRBV5-5	TRBJ2-7	-	CASSLSRRGGYEQYF
TRBV5-5	TRBJ2-2	-	CASSLADTGELFF
TRBV7-9	TRBJ2-7	-	CASSPAPGQGAGEQYF
TRBV18	TRBJ1-5	few	CASSPRPNQPQHF
TRBV6-4	TRBJ2-3	few	CASSDSGGATDTQYF
TRBV7-2	TRBJ2-7	-	CASSPNRDRAEQYF
TRBV6-5	TRBJ1-2	-	CASNDGDRAGGYTF
TRBV7-2	TRBJ2-1	-	CASSWTSGGNQSPFF
TRBV28	TRBJ1-4	-	CASRTDTPSNEKLFF
TRBV4-3	TRBJ1-2	-	CASSQDIQGSNYGYTF
TRBV7-8	TRBJ1-1	-	CASSPISEDRGSFF
TRBV4-1	TRBJ1-2	-	CASGNRDRGVTNYGYTF
TRBV5-1	TRBJ1-2	-	CASSLGGQYGYTF
TRBV5-1	TRBJ1-1	-	CASSLDERTEAFF
TRBV28	TRBJ1-4	-	CASTTAGGQNNEKLFF
TRBV4-1	TRBJ1-6	-	CASSQLQGVNSPLHF
TRBV28	TRBJ2-2	-	CASNTANGAPGELFF
TRBV6-2/TRBV6-3	TRBJ2-7	-	CASSPGRQGYEQYF
TRBV4-1	TRBJ2-5	-	CASSQGPTGEETQYF
TRBV7-2	TRBJ1-5	-	CASSPQLLSNQPQHF
TRBV2	TRBJ1-6	few	CAGQITGVEDSPLHF
TRBV7-2	TRBJ2-5	-	CASSQQGGETQYF
TRBV7-9	TRBJ1-3	-	CASSLGENTIYF
TRBV14	TRBJ2-1	-	CASSRRITGLPNEQFF
TRBV30	TRBJ1-6	-	CAWTLTSNSPLHF
TRBV27	TRBJ1-2	-	CASSGWRGYGYTF
TRBV7-9	TRBJ2-1	-	CASSESYRGQQFF